This passage covers 16 T cell receptor beta chains from one sample sequenced in a study of blood T cell repertoires in COVID-19 (dated by TCRdb to 2020 to 2022). The library was built by means of the immunoSEQ multiplex PCR assay. TCRdb holds this immuneACCESS table with in-frame rearrangements only. Some clones are missing; in checked studies, unresolved V genes explain under half, and the rest has no known cause. Recorded for this sample are roughly 100,000 clones; 60% to 80% of them occurred a single time. The top ten constitute 0.75% to 1% of the sample. The material sequenced was peripheral blood. The origin of the receptors is a human donor with acute or convalescent COVID-19. The donor label of this sample is uncertain.

This clone was picked up one time. This chain joins TRBV7-6 and TRBJ1-4; TRBD1 agrees at 9 bases. The CDR3 has 15 residues. V lost 4 bases, J lost 8 bases, and 8 bases stayed unmatched. The germline gives CDR1 SGHVS, CDR2 FNYEAQ. The CDR3 DNA reads as TGTGCCAGCAGCTCCCAACAGGGGGCCCGGGAAAAACTGTTTTTT. Amino acid sequence: CASSSQQGAREKLFF.

The chain couples TRBV4-1 to TRBJ1-2; 8 bases are a match to TRBD1. Unmatched junction bases numbered 3, after V lost 0 bases and J lost 3 bases. Germline V gene lookup returns CDR1 MGHRA and CDR2 YSYEKL. The CDR3 spans 15 residues. CDR3 nucleotides: TGCGCCAGCAGCCAAGAGGGCAGGGGGCACTATGGCTACACCTTC. Protein: CASSQEGRGHYGYTF.

CDR3 nucleotide sequence: TGTGCCAGTAGTAGGTCGGGCTCCGGGGGCTCTGGAAACACCATATATTTT. This sequence encodes CASSRSGSGGSGNTIYF. This chain links TRBV19 with TRBJ1-3; TRBD1 might be the D (5 bases). The V end was cut by 4 bases, the J end by 0 bases, with 16 bases between. The CDR3 is 17 residues long. Looked up from germline, CDR1 is LNHDA and CDR2 is SQIVND (reference sequence).

J is TRBJ1-5 and V is TRBV3-1 (or the pseudogene TRBV3-2); the D gene is possibly TRBD1 (6 bases). With 5 bases removed from V and 0 bases from J, the gap between germline ends came to 11 bases. This CDR3 is 15 amino acids long. Germline assignment: CDR1 LGHDT and CDR2 YNNKEL (reference sequence). The chain's CDR3 is CASSSRQDSNQPQHF. The DNA for the CDR3 is TGTGCCAGCAGCTCCCGACAGGATAGCAATCAGCCCCAGCATTTT.

V is TRBV5-1 and J is TRBJ1-2; 8 bases agree with TRBD1. Germline V gene data show CDR1 as SGHRS and CDR2 as YFSETQ. CDR3 length: 15 amino acids. J was trimmed by 0 bases and V by 0 bases; bases with no gene match: 1. CDR3 residues: CASSLAGGANYGYTF. The CDR3, as DNA: TGCGCCAGCAGCTTGGCAGGGGGCGCTAACTATGGCTACACCTTC.

The V and J genes are TRBV30 and TRBJ2-3; 8 nucleotides match TRBD2. V gave up 3 bases and J gave up 2 bases; unmatched junction bases: 13. The germline V gene has CDR1 GTSNPN and CDR2 SVGIG (reference sequence). The CDR3 is made up of 17 amino acids. The CDR3 loop is CAWRTYMSGGHTDTQYF. The CDR3, as DNA: TGTGCCTGGAGAACTTACATGAGCGGGGGCCACACAGATACGCAGTATTTT.

This clone was seen ten or more times. The chain employs TRBV7-6 and TRBJ2-3; 10 bases are a match to TRBD2. From germline, CDR1 is SGHVS and CDR2 FNYEAQ. With V trimmed by 5 bases and J by 0 bases, 5 bases remained unmatched. The CDR3 has 16 amino acids. Here the CDR3 DNA reads TGTGCCAGCAGCCCAGGACTAGCGGCTAGCACAGATACGCAGTATTTT. The encoded protein is CASSPGLAASTDTQYF.

A few counts support this clone. V usage is TRBV30 and J usage is TRBJ1-2; unclear D gene. The germline V gene encodes CDR1 GTSNPN and CDR2 SVGIG (reference sequence). V shed 3 bases and J shed 8 bases, with 13 bases lying between them. This CDR3 region has 12 residues. The CDR3: CAWRKRTLGYTF. CDR3 nucleotides: TGTGCCTGGAGAAAGCGGACCCTCGGCTACACCTTC. The full variable domain, in which reference TRBV30 and TRBJ1-2 provide the parts outside the CDR3, is SQTIHQWPATLVQPVGSPLSLECTVEGTSNPNLYWYRQAAGRGLQLLFYSVGIGQISSEVPQNLSASRPQDRQFILSSKKLLLSDSGFYLCAWRKRTLGYTFGSGTRLTVV.

This chain joins TRBV6-6 and TRBJ1-1; D perhaps matches TRBD1 (6 bases). Trimming took 6 bases from V and 2 from J, leaving 19 bases between them. The CDR3 runs to 16 residues. The V gene's germline CDR1 is MNHNY and CDR2 SVGAGI (reference sequence). The CDR3 DNA reads TGTGCCAGCAGCCCGCACCCCGGGACACTTAACACTGAAGCTTTCTTT. Its translation is CASSPHPGTLNTEAFF.

This sequence joins TRBV19 and TRBJ1-1, with a tentative D call TRBD1 (6 bases). The CDR3 has 15 residues. V lost 6 bases and J lost 7, with 21 bases in between. Germline-derived CDR1 and CDR2 are LNHDA and SQIVND (reference sequence). CDR3 bases: TGTGCCAGTAGGATCAGAGCGGGGGGCAGAAATGAAGCTTTCTTT. Its protein is CASRIRAGGRNEAFF.

This clone was seen a few times. This rearrangement joins TRBV5-6 to TRBJ2-1, with 7 nucleotides matching TRBD2. Unmatched junction bases numbered 5, after V lost 4 bases and J lost 7 bases. Per the germline V gene, CDR1 is SGHDT and CDR2 is YYEEEE. CDR3 length equals 13 residues. This CDR3 is CASSLGTTNEQFF. The CDR3 DNA follows: TGTGCCAGCAGCCTAGGGACTACTAATGAGCAGTTCTTC.

This chain uses TRBV7-2 with TRBJ1-1; a weak D match, TRBD1 (5 bases). With 4 bases removed from V and 3 bases from J, the gap between germline ends came to 18 bases. The germline CDR1 and CDR2 sequences are SGHTA and FQGNSA. The CDR3 has 16 residues. The CDR3 sequence is CASSSPGGWGDTEAFF. CDR3 sequence (DNA): TGTGCCAGCAGCTCCCCCGGGGGGTGGGGGGACACTGAAGCTTTCTTT.

The CDR3 sequence is CASSGQGANTEAFF. CDR3 bases: TGTGCCAGCAGCGGACAGGGGGCGAACACTGAAGCTTTCTTT. The J gene is TRBJ1-1, the V gene TRBV7-9; 11 bases map to TRBD1. This CDR3 is 14 amino acids long. Germline trimming cut 5 bases from V and 1 base from J; bases unmatched to any gene: 0. Germline-derived CDR1 and CDR2 are SEHNR and FQNEAQ (reference sequence).

This clone was observed a few times. The chain uses TRBV13 and TRBJ1-2, with TRBD1 identical over 7 bases. CDR3 length equals 13 residues. Germline-derived CDR1 and CDR2 are PRHDT and FYEKMQ (reference sequence). Trimming took 3 bases from V and 6 from J; bases not matched to a gene: 4. Here the CDR3 DNA reads TGTGCCAGCAGCTTTCAGGGGGGAGATGGCTACACCTTC. The encoded protein is CASSFQGGDGYTF.

This clone was detected only a few times. The rearrangement links TRBV19 to TRBJ1-2; no reliable D call. The CDR3 is made up of 14 amino acids. Germline V gene sequence: CDR1 LNHDA, CDR2 SQIVND (reference sequence). V was trimmed by 0 bases and J by 2 bases, leaving 7 bases between them. The CDR3, as DNA: TGTGCCAGTAGTATAGACGGGAGGAACTATGGCTACACCTTC. Translation: CASSIDGRNYGYTF.

The rearrangement links TRBV18 to TRBJ2-5, with 10 bases identical to TRBD1. The germline CDR1 and CDR2 sequences are KGHSH and LQKENI. V shed 4 bases and J 2 bases; nucleotides not matched to a gene: 1. The CDR3 is 14 residues long. The CDR3 protein is CASSRDRGQETQYF. The CDR3 DNA reads as TGTGCCAGCTCACGGGACAGGGGACAAGAGACCCAGTACTTC.